This TCR beta chain is from a study of blood T cell repertoires in COVID-19. Overall study: There were acute and convalescent COVID-19 samples, and they came from the United States, Italy and Spain.

Here immunoSEQ multiplex PCR was the method, and the copy in TCRdb shows in-frame clones only, minus some. The sample lists some 110,000 clones, approximately 80% occurring once. Sequencing was performed on peripheral blood. The clonotype was recovered from a woman aged 80 or over with active or convalescent COVID-19.

The CDR3 bases are TGTGCCAGCAGCTTAGCCCAGTTCTCCGAGCAGTACTTC. This encodes CASSLAQFSEQYF. V gene TRBV7-9 combines with J gene TRBJ2-7; unclear D gene. Germline V gene data show CDR1 as SEHNR and CDR2 as FQNEAQ (reference sequence). Trimming took off 0 bases at V and 6 bases at J, with 9 bases between the two ends. The CDR3 extends over 13 amino acids.